Listed here are 13 T cell receptor beta chains from one sample, sequenced in a study of vaccination and CD4 T cells after COVID-19. These receptors have no identified antigens. Sequencing of cultured CD4+ T cell DNA used the Oncomine TCR Beta short-read assay. Via MiXCR, TCRdb re-called the PCR reads, giving one row per CDR3 protein. The sample has about 3,700 distinct CDR3 sequences, 20% to 25% seen once. Specified treatment: roughly 11-day PBMC culture with coronavirus spike peptide pools or control peptides (ViraFEST assay). The material sequenced was CD4+ T cells from blood, cultured in vitro. The receptors were sampled from a human donor who had recovered from COVID-19.

By sample fraction, this clonotype is medium-sized. This chain joins TRBV24-1 and TRBJ1-3; the D gene is possibly TRBD1 (5 bases). The CDR3 runs 14 residues. Trimming pared 12 bases from V and 5 bases from J, leaving 19 bases between. Germline-derived CDR1 and CDR2 are KGHDR and SFDVKD. The CDR3, as DNA: TGTGCCGCTCCCCCCGGGGACGGCAGAAACACCATATATTTT. It encodes CAAPPGDGRNTIYF.

This clonotype is large (0.1 to 1%) by share. The chain is built from TRBV11-2 and TRBJ2-5, with TRBD2 matching over 8 bases. Germline assignment: CDR1 SGHAT and CDR2 FQNNGV. The length of the CDR3 is 15 residues. Germline trimming cut 5 bases from V and 4 bases from J; bases unmatched to any gene: 9. CDR3 residues: CASSPGGTRTETQYF. In DNA, the CDR3 is TGTGCCAGCAGCCCCGGCGGGACTAGAACAGAGACCCAGTACTTC. The complete variable domain, with remaining parts taken from reference TRBV11-2 and TRBJ2-5, reads EAGVAQSPRYKIIEKRQSVAFWCNPISGHATLYWYQQILGQGPKLLIQFQNNGVVDDSQLPKDRFSAERLKGVDSTLKIQPAKLEDSAVYLCASSPGGTRTETQYFGPGTRLLVL.

This clonotype is large in the sample. V gene TRBV12-5 combines with J gene TRBJ2-5; 8 positions agree with TRBD1. CDR1 and CDR2 (germline): LGHNT, FRNRAP. Germline trimming cut 6 bases from V and 3 bases from J; bases unmatched to any gene: 6. This CDR3 has 14 amino acids. The chain's CDR3 is CASGPPTGEETQYF. DNA of the CDR3: TGTGCTAGTGGACCTCCGACAGGGGAAGAGACCCAGTACTTC. The full variable domain, rest sourced from reference TRBV12-5 and TRBJ2-5, is DARVTQTPRHKVTEMGQEVTMRCQPILGHNTVFWYRQTMMQGLELLAYFRNRAPLDDSGMPKDRFSAEMPDATLATLKIQPSEPRDSAVYFCASGPPTGEETQYFGPGTRLLVL.

The chain is built from TRBV12-3 or TRBV12-4 and TRBJ1-4; D remains unclear. Trimming took off 6 bases at V and 8 bases at J, with 10 bases between the two ends. CDR3 length equals 12 residues. For the CDR3, the DNA is TGTGCCAGCAGCTTACGGGTAGAAAAACTGTTTTTT. It encodes CASSLRVEKLFF.

This rearrangement joins TRBV20-1 to TRBJ1-2; 7 nucleotides line up with TRBD1. Germline values: CDR1 DFQATT, CDR2 SNEGSKA (reference sequence). CDR3 length equals 12 residues. With 0 bases clipped from V and 8 bases from J, the junction kept 3 bases outside the gene matches. CDR3 residues: CSAREQGRGYTF. The CDR3 region has the DNA TGCAGTGCTAGAGAACAGGGGAGGGGCTACACCTTC.

This clonotype was observed a handful of times. The V and J genes are TRBV30 and TRBJ1-2, with D maybe TRBD1 (6 bases). Germline CDR1 is GTSNPN and CDR2 is SVGIG (reference sequence). Between the trimmed V and J ends, which lost 4 bases and 5 bases, there was a span of 14 bases. The CDR3 runs 13 residues. The CDR3 bases are TGTGCCTGGACCGGGGGCCTTGGGTATGGCTACACCTTC. Its protein product is CAWTGGLGYGYTF.

The V and J genes are TRBV30 and TRBJ1-2; D not certain. CDR3 length equals 13 residues. The V gene's germline CDR1 is GTSNPN and CDR2 SVGIG (reference sequence). V was pared by 1 base and J by 7 bases, with 13 bases between. The CDR3 here is CAWSADLACGYTF. CDR3 coding DNA: TGTGCCTGGAGTGCCGACTTAGCCTGTGGCTACACCTTC.

This clonotype is termed medium-sized. The V gene is TRBV20-1, the J gene TRBJ1-2; D gene uncertain. Trimming took off 3 bases at V and 4 bases at J, with 12 bases between the two ends. There are 13 residues in the CDR3. Germline V gene lookup returns CDR1 DFQATT and CDR2 SNEGSKA (reference sequence). CDR3 DNA: TGCAGTGCTAGCAGAGGGAAGGGCTATGGCTACACCTTC. Its protein product is CSASRGKGYGYTF.

V usage is TRBV5-1 and J usage is TRBJ1-6, with 9 nucleotides matching TRBD1. Trimming removed 2 bases from V and 6 bases from J; junction bases left unmatched: 15. Looked up from germline, CDR1 is SGHRS and CDR2 is YFSETQ. The CDR3 covers 19 residues. Written as DNA, the CDR3 is TGCGCCAGCAGCTTTAATTTTTTGGGGATGACAGGGGGTAATTCACCCCTCCACTTT. The encoded protein is CASSFNFLGMTGGNSPLHF.

This clonotype qualifies as medium-sized. CDR3 loop: CSANYRGNYNSPLHF. CDR3 nucleotide sequence: TGCAGTGCTAATTACAGGGGGAACTATAATTCACCCCTCCACTTT. The chain is built from TRBV20-1 and TRBJ1-6; TRBD1 matches 8 bases. The CDR3 spans 15 residues. The germline V gene has CDR1 DFQATT and CDR2 SNEGSKA (reference sequence). Trimming removed 4 bases from V and 3 bases from J; junction bases left unmatched: 5.

CDR3 amino acids: CASSPRTSVSTDTQYF. In nucleotides, the CDR3 is TGTGCCAGCAGCCCTAGGACTAGCGTTAGCACAGATACGCAGTATTTT. The V gene is TRBV14, the J gene TRBJ2-3; TRBD2 matches at 9 bases. Losses at the gene ends were 4 bases for V and 0 bases for J; bases not matched to a gene: 5. There are 16 residues in the CDR3. The germline gives CDR1 SGHDN, CDR2 FVKESK.

Notes on this clonotype: Possible read error: a much larger clone is one base away. The chain joins TRBV12-3 or TRBV12-4 to TRBJ1-2; D gene uncertain. The CDR3 covers 14 residues. Trimming left V 1 base short and J 5 bases short, with 11 bases between. This CDR3 reads CASSLGEPIYGYTF. The CDR3 region has the DNA TGTGCCAGCAGTTTAGGGGAACCCATTTATGGCTACACCTTC.

The chain joins TRBV11-2 to TRBJ1-1; no firm D call. The germline V gene has CDR1 SGHAT and CDR2 FQNNGV. The CDR3 consists of 13 residues. V was cut by 5 bases and J by 1 base, with 8 bases left in between. Here the CDR3 DNA reads TGTGCCAGCAGCAAGAGGGAGAACACTGAAGCTTTCTTT. It encodes CASSKRENTEAFF. Drawing the rest from reference TRBV11-2 and TRBJ1-1, the complete variable domain is EAGVAQSPRYKIIEKRQSVAFWCNPISGHATLYWYQQILGQGPKLLIQFQNNGVVDDSQLPKDRFSAERLKGVDSTLKIQPAKLEDSAVYLCASSKRENTEAFFGQGTRLTVV.